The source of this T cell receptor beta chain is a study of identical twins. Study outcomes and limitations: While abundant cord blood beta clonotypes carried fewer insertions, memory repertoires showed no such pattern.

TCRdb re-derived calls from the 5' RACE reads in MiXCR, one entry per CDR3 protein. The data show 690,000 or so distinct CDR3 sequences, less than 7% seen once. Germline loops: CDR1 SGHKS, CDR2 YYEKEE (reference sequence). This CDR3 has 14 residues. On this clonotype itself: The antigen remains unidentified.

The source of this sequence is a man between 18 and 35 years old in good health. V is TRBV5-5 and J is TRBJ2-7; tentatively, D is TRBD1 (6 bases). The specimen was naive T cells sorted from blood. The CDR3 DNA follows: TGTACCAGCAGCTTAGTCTCATCAGGGGACGAGCAGTACGTC. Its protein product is CTSSLVSSGDEQYV.